This T cell receptor (beta chain) is from a study of blood T cell repertoires in COVID-19. Germline CDR1 reads MGHRA; CDR2 reads YSYEKL. J lost 1 base, V lost 4 bases, and 10 bases had no gene match. The CDR3 spans 17 residues. As processed by the authors: By means of reference gene primer amplification, nucleated cell counts were estimated. The protocol was immunoSEQ multiplex PCR, while the TCRdb copy is restricted to in-frame clones and leaves out a portion. That table supplies the V and J calls and clone size; D and trimming were determined from the DNA. Of fewer than 70,000 clones listed, approximately 92% are singletons.

The receptor comes from a middle-aged man with active COVID-19. The sequenced material came from peripheral blood. V is TRBV4-1 and J is TRBJ2-7; 10 nucleotides agree with TRBD1. This CDR3 reads CASSRIPGTGVSYEQYF. The CDR3 DNA is TGCGCCAGCAGCCGGATACCCGGGACAGGGGTTTCCTACGAGCAGTACTTC.